The 9 T cell receptor beta chains listed next were all sequenced from one sample in a study of OX40 agonist ivuxolimab in advanced cancers. Clones were sequenced by immunoSEQ multiplex PCR, and TCRdb holds only the in-frame ones, with some missing. The data show fewer than 50,000 clones, over 65% seen once. The input for sequencing was CD4+ or CD8+ T cells sorted from blood, taken in a trial of the OX40 agonist ivuxolimab. These receptors were collected from an adult with an advanced solid tumor such as melanoma, head and neck, liver or kidney cancer.

In its sample, this clone was seen once. The J gene is TRBJ1-2, the V gene TRBV7-9; 7 bases fit TRBD1. CDR3 length equals 17 residues. In germline, CDR1 is SEHNR, CDR2 FQNEAQ (reference sequence). The J segment lost 0 bases and the V segment lost 5 bases, leaving 12 bases of the junction unmatched. The CDR3 nucleotides are TGTGCCAGCAGCGGCCGTGTAGGGGGCTTATCTAACTATGGCTACACCTTC. The encoded protein is CASSGRVGGLSNYGYTF.

The V call is TRBV15, the J call TRBJ2-5; D gene ambiguous. Germline assignment: CDR1 LNHNV and CDR2 YYDKDF (reference sequence). The CDR3 contains 15 residues. V was trimmed by 0 bases and J by 3 bases, leaving 11 bases between them. The CDR3 bases are TGTGCCACCAGCAGAGACAAAGCGTTAGAAGAGACCCAGTACTTC. This gives the protein CATSRDKALEETQYF.

Only one count was recorded for this clone. The chain is built from TRBV10-3 and TRBJ2-1, with 12 bases identical to TRBD2. J was trimmed by 9 bases and V by 6 bases; bases with no gene match: 9. The germline V gene encodes CDR1 ENHRY and CDR2 SYGVKD. The length of the CDR3 is 15 residues. The CDR3, as DNA: TGTGCCATCAGCGGGACTAGCGGGCAAAGGGGTGAGCAGTTCTTC. Translated, it gives CAISGTSGQRGEQFF.

The chain uses TRBV21-1 and TRBJ2-7; whether TRBD1, the table's D call, matches the DNA was not checked. TRBV21-1 is assigned pseudogene status. This CDR3 is 15 amino acids long. The DNA of the CDR3 is TGTGCCAGCAGCAAAGCCCTGGACAGGGGCAGCGAGCAGTACTTC. Amino acid sequence: CASSKALDRGSEQYF.

This chain connects TRBV4-1 to TRBJ1-4; tentative D call: TRBD1 (6 bases). V was trimmed by 4 bases and J by 2 bases, leaving 11 bases between them. Looked up from germline, CDR1 is MGHRA and CDR2 is YSYEKL. The CDR3 sequence is 15 residues long. The CDR3 protein is CASSPGDRTNEKLFF. The CDR3 DNA reads TGCGCCAGCAGCCCCGGTGACAGGACTAATGAAAAACTGTTTTTT.

The chain couples TRBV6-6 to TRBJ2-7, with D possibly TRBD1 on 6 matching bases. The V end lost 2 bases, the J end lost 3 bases, and 11 bases lay between the germline ends. The CDR3 is 14 amino acids. The V gene's germline CDR1 is MNHNY and CDR2 SVGAGI (reference sequence). The CDR3 region is CASSYQGSVYEQYF. CDR3 sequence (DNA): TGTGCCAGCAGTTACCAGGGGTCAGTCTACGAGCAGTACTTC.

The chain is built from TRBV4-3 and TRBJ1-1, with D perhaps TRBD1 (6 bases). The CDR3 is made up of 14 amino acids. Trimming took off 3 bases at V and 4 bases at J, with 12 bases between the two ends. CDR1 and CDR2 (germline): LGHNA, YSLEER. The CDR3 sequence: CASSHAGAFTEAFF. The CDR3 coding sequence is TGCGCCAGCAGCCACGCAGGGGCTTTCACTGAAGCTTTCTTT.

The V gene is TRBV5-4, the J gene TRBJ2-3; possibly TRBD2 for D (5 bases). CDR3 length equals 15 residues. Trimming stripped 0 bases from V and 0 bases from J, with 8 bases between. Germline values: CDR1 SGHNT, CDR2 YYREEE (reference sequence). In DNA form, the CDR3 reads TGTGCCAGCAGCTTGGCGGCGGGCAGCACAGATACGCAGTATTTT. Its protein product is CASSLAAGSTDTQYF.

This sequence joins TRBV11-2 and TRBJ1-5, with a weak D call TRBD1 (6 bases). V lost 1 base to trimming and J lost 5 bases, with 9 bases between them. CDR3 length: 14 amino acids. Germline V lookup: CDR1 SGHAT, CDR2 FQNNGV. Here the CDR3 DNA reads TGTGCCAGCAGCTTAGGGACAGACTATCAGCCCCAGCATTTT. Its translation is CASSLGTDYQPQHF.